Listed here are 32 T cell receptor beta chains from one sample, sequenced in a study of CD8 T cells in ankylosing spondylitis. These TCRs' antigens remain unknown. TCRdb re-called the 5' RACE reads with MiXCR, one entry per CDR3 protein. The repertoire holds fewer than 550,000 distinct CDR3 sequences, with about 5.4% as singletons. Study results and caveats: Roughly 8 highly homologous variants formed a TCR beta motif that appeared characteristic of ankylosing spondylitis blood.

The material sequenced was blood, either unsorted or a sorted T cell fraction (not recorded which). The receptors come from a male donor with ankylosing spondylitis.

Here the CDR3 DNA reads TGCGCCAGCAGCTCCGATTCAGGGGAAGAGACCCAGTACTTC. It translates to CASSSDSGEETQYF. This chain joins TRBV5-1 and TRBJ2-5; tentatively, D is TRBD1 (6 bases). CDR1 is SGHRS and CDR2 is YFSETQ in the germline V gene. The CDR3 consists of 14 residues. V gave up 3 bases and J gave up 3 bases, with 12 bases separating them. Full variable domain (rest looked up from reference TRBV5-1 and TRBJ2-5): KAGVTQTPRYLIKTRGQQVTLSCSPISGHRSVSWYQQTPGQGLQFLFEYFSETQRNKGNFPGRFSGRQFSNSRSEMNVSTLELGDSALYLCASSSDSGEETQYFGPGTRLLVL.

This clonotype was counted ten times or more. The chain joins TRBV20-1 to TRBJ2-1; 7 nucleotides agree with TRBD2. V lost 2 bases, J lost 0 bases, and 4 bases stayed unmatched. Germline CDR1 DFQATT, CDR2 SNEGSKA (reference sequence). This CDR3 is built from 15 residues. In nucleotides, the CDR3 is TGCAGTGCTAGATCCTCTAGCGGCTCCTACAATGAGCAGTTCTTC. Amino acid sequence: CSARSSSGSYNEQFF.

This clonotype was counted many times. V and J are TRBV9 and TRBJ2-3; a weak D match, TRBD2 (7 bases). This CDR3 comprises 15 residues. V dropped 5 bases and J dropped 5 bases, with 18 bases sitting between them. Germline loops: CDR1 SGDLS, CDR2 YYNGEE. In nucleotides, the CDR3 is TGTGCCAGCAGGGGGGATCACGGGGGGCGAGATACGCAGTATTTT. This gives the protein CASRGDHGGRDTQYF.

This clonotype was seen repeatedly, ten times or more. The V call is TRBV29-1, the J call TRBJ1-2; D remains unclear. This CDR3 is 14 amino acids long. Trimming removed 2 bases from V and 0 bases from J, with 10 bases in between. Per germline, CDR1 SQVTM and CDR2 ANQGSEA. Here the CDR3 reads CSVERAGSNYGYTF. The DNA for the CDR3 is TGCAGCGTTGAAAGGGCAGGATCTAACTATGGCTACACCTTC.

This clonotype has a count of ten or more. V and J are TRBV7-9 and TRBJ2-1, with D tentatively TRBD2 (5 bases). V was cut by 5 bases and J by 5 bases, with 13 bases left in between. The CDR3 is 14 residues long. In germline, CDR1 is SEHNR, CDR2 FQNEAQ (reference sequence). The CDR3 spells CASSIQRTHNEQFF. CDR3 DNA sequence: TGTGCCAGCAGCATACAAAGGACTCACAATGAGCAGTTCTTC.

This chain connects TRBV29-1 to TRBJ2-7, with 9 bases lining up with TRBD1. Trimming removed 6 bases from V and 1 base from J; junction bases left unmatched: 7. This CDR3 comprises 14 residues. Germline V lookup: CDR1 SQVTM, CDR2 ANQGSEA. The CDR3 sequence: CSVGGTGKSYEQYF. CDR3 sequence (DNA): TGCAGCGTGGGGGGGACAGGGAAGTCCTACGAGCAGTACTTC.

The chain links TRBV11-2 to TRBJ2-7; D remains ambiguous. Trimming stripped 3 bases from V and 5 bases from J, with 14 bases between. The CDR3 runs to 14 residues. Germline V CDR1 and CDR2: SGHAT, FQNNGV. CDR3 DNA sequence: TGTGCCAGCAGCTTCTACCCCCATCGGGACGAGCAGTACTTC. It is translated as CASSFYPHRDEQYF.

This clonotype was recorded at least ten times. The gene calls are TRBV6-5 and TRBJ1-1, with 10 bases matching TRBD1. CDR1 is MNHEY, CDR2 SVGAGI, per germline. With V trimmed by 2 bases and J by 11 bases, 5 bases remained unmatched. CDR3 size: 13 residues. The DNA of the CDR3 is TGTGCCAGCAGTTACCCCGGGACAGGGGACGCTTTCTTT. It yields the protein CASSYPGTGDAFF.

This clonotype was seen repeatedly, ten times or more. Written as DNA, the CDR3 is TGTGCCAGCAGCTTAGAGGCCATAAGTAGCGGGCCCTCCTACAATGAGCAGTTCTTC. As protein: CASSLEAISSGPSYNEQFF. The rearrangement joins TRBV11-1 to TRBJ2-1, with 7 nucleotides matching TRBD2. Germline lookup yields CDR1 SGHAT and CDR2 FQDESV (reference sequence). V trimming: 1 base; J trimming: 0 bases; junction bases outside the gene matches: 12. CDR3 length equals 19 residues. Combining the CDR3 with reference TRBV11-1 and TRBJ2-1 gives the whole variable domain EAEVAQSPRYKITEKSQAVAFWCDPISGHATLYWYRQILGQGPELLVQFQDESVVDDSQLPKDRFSAERLKGVDSTLKIQPAELGDSAMYLCASSLEAISSGPSYNEQFFGPGTRLTVL.

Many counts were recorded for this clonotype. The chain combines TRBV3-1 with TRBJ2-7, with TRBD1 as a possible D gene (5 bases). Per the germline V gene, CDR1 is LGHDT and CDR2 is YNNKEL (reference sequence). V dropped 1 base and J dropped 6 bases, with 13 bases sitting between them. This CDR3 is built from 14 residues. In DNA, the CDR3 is TGTGCCAGCAGCCAAGGGAACGGACAAGGCGAGCAGTACTTC. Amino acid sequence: CASSQGNGQGEQYF.

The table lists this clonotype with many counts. CDR3 sequence: CASSQVTSPRNEQFF. The CDR3 DNA is TGTGCCAGCAGCCAAGTAACTAGCCCCCGTAATGAGCAGTTCTTC. V usage is TRBV3-1 and J usage is TRBJ2-1; maybe TRBD2 (6 bases). The V end was cut by 1 base, the J end by 7 bases, with 14 bases between. CDR3 length: 15 residues. Per germline, CDR1 LGHDT and CDR2 YNNKEL (reference sequence).

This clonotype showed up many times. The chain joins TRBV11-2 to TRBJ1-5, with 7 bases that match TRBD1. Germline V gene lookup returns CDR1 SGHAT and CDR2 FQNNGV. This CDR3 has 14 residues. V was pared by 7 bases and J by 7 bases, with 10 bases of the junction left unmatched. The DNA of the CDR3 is TGTGCCAGCACCCATGACAGGGATGGACAGCCCCAGCATTTT. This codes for CASTHDRDGQPQHF.

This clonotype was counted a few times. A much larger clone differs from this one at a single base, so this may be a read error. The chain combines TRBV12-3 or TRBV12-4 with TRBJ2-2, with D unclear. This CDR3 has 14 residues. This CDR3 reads CDSSLIPDTGELFF. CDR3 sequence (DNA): TGTGACAGCAGTTTAATACCCGACACCGGGGAGCTGTTTTTT.

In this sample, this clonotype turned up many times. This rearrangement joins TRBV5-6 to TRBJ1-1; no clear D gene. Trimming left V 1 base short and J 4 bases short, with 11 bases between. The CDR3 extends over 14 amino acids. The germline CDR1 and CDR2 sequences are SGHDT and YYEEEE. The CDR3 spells CASSLTEQSTEAFF. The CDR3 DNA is TGTGCCAGCAGCTTGACCGAACAGTCCACTGAAGCTTTCTTT. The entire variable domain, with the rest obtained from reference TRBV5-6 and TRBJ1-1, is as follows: DAGVTQSPTHLIKTRGQQVTLRCSPKSGHDTVSWYQQALGQGPQFIFQYYEEEERQRGNFPDRFSGHQFPNYSSELNVNALLLGDSALYLCASSLTEQSTEAFFGQGTRLTVV.

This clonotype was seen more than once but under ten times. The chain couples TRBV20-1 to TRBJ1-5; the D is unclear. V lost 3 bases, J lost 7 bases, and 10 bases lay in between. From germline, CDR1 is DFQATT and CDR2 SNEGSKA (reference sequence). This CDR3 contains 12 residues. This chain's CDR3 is CSARRLTQPQHF. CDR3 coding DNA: TGCAGTGCTAGGCGACTTACCCAGCCCCAGCATTTT.

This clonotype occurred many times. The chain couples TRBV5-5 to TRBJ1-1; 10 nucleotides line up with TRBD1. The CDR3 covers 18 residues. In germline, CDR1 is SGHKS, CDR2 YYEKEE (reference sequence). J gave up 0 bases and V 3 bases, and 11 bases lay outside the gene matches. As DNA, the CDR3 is TGTGCCAGCAGCTCGGACCTAGGACAGGGGGATATGAACACTGAAGCTTTCTTT. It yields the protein CASSSDLGQGDMNTEAFF. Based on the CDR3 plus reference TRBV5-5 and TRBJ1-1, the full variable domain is DAGVTQSPTHLIKTRGQQVTLRCSPISGHKSVSWYQQVLGQGPQFIFQYYEKEERGRGNFPDRFSARQFPNYSSELNVNALLLGDSALYLCASSSDLGQGDMNTEAFFGQGTRLTVV.

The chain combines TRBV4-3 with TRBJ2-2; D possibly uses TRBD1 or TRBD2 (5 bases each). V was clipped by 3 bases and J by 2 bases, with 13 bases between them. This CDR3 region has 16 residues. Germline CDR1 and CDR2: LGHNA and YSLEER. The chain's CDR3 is CASSQEVGANTGELFF. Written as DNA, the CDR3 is TGCGCCAGCAGCCAGGAGGTCGGGGCCAACACCGGGGAGCTGTTTTTT.

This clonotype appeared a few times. CDR3 coding DNA: TGTGCCAGCAGTTGGGACGGTAGCTCCTACGAGCAGTACTTC. Translating it yields CASSWDGSSYEQYF. This sequence joins TRBV2 and TRBJ2-7; D may match TRBD1 or TRBD2 (5 bases each). The CDR3 is made up of 14 amino acids. V was shortened by 5 bases and J by 0 bases, with 11 bases between the two germline ends. Germline CDR1 reads SNHLY; CDR2 reads FYNNEI.

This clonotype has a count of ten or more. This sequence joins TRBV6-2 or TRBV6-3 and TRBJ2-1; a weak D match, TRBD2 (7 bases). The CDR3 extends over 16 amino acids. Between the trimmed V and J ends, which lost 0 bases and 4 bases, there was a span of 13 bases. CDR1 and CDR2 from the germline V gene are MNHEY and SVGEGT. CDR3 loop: CASSYSSGGRYNEQFF. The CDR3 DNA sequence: TGTGCCAGCAGTTACTCATCCGGGGGGCGGTACAATGAGCAGTTCTTC.

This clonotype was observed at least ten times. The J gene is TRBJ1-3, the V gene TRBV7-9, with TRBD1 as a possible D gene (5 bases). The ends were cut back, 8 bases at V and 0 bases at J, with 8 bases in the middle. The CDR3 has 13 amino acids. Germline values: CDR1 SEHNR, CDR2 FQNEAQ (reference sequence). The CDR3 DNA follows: TGTGCCAGCGGGGGGAGCTCTGGAAACACCATATATTTT. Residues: CASGGSSGNTIYF.

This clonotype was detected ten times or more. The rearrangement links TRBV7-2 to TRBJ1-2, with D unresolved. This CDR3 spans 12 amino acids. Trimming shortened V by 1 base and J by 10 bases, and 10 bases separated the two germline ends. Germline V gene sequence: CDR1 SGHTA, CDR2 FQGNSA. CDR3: CASSLERNHYTF. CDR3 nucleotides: TGTGCCAGCAGCTTAGAACGGAACCACTACACCTTC.

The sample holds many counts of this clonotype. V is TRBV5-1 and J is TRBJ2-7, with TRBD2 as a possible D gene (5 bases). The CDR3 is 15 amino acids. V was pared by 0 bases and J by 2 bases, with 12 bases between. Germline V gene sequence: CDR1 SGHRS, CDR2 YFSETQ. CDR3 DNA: TGCGCCAGCAGCTTGGACGGGAACCCCACCTACGAGCAGTACTTC. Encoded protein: CASSLDGNPTYEQYF.

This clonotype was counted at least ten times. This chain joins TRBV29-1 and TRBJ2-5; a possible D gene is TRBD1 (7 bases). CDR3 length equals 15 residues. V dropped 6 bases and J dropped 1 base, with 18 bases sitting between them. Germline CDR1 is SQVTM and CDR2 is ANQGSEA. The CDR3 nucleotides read TGCAGCGTCGCCCCAGGAGGGACAGCCCAAGAGACCCAGTACTTC. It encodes CSVAPGGTAQETQYF. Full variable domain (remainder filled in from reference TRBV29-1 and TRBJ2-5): SAVISQKPSRDICQRGTSLTIQCQVDSQVTMMFWYRQQPGQSLTLIATANQGSEATYESGFVIDKFPISRPNLTFSTLTVSNMSPEDSSIYLCSVAPGGTAQETQYFGPGTRLLVL.

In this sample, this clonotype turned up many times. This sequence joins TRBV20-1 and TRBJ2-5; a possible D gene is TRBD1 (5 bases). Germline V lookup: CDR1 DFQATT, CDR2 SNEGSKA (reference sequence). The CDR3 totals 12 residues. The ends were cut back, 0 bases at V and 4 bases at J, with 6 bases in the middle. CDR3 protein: CSARDRGETQYF. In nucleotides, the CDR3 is TGCAGTGCTAGAGATAGGGGAGAGACCCAGTACTTC.

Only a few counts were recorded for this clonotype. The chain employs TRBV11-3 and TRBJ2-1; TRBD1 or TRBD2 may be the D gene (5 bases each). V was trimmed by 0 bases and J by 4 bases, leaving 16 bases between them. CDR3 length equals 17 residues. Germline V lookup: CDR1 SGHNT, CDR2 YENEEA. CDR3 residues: CASSLDGGRAGYNEQFF. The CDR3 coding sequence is TGTGCCAGCAGCTTAGATGGAGGCAGGGCAGGGTACAATGAGCAGTTCTTC.

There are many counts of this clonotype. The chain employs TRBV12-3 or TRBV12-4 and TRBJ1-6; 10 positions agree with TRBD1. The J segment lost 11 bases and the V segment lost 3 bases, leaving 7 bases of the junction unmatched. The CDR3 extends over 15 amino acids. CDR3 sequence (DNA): TGTGCCAGCAGTTTGGGACAGGGGAGAGATGCACCCCTCCACTTT. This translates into CASSLGQGRDAPLHF.

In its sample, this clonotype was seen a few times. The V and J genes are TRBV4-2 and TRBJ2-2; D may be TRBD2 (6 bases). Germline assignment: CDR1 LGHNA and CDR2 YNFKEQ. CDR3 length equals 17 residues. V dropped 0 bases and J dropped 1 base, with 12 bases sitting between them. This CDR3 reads CASSQEASGLNTGELFF. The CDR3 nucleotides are TGTGCCAGCAGCCAAGAAGCCAGCGGGCTGAACACCGGGGAGCTGTTTTTT.

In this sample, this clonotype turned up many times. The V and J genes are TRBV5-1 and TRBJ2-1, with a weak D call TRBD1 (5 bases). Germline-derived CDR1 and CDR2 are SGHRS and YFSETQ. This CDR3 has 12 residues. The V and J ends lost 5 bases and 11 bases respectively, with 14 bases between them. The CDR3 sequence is CASSYDGHQQFF. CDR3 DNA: TGCGCCAGCAGTTATGACGGACACCAGCAGTTCTTC.

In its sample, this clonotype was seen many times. The CDR3 reads CSVGVNQPQHF. Written as DNA, the CDR3 is TGCAGCGTTGGTGTAAATCAGCCCCAGCATTTT. This chain joins TRBV29-1 and TRBJ1-5; D not certain. This CDR3 has 11 amino acids. Germline CDR1 reads SQVTM; CDR2 reads ANQGSEA. The V and J ends lost 4 bases and 4 bases respectively, with 5 bases between them.

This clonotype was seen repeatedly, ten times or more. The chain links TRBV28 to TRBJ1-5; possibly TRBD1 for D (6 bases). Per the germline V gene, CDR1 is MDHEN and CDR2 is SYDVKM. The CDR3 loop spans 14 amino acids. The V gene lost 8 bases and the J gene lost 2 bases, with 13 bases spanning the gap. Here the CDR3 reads CASWDTGRNQPQHF. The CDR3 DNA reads TGTGCCAGCTGGGACACCGGTCGCAATCAGCCCCAGCATTTT. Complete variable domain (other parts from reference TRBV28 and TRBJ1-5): DVKVTQSSRYLVKRTGEKVFLECVQDMDHENMFWYRQDPGLGLRLIYFSYDVKMKEKGDIPEGYSVSREKKERFSLILESASTNQTSMYLCASWDTGRNQPQHFGDGTRLSIL.

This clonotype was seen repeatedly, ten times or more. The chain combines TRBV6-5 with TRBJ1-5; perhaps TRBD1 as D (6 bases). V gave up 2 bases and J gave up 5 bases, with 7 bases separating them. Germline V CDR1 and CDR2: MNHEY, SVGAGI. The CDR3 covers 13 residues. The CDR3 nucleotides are TGTGCCAGCAGTTACAGGGGGGATCAGCCCCAGCATTTT. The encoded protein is CASSYRGDQPQHF.

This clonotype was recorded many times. CDR3 DNA sequence: TGTGCCAGCAGTCCAAAGTCACTAGCGGGGGGGCGCGCAGATACGCAGTATTTT. It codes for CASSPKSLAGGRADTQYF. This chain connects TRBV27 to TRBJ2-3; 13 bases map to TRBD2. V shed 5 bases and J 4 bases; nucleotides not matched to a gene: 12. Germline V gene sequence: CDR1 MNHEY, CDR2 SMNVEV (reference sequence). There are 18 residues in the CDR3.